Listed here are 32 T cell receptor beta chains from one sample, sequenced in a study of tumor-infiltrating lymphocytes in glioblastoma multiforme. Multiple V-beta primers and a C-beta primer amplified TCRB from RNA. TCRdb reprocessed the multiplex PCR reads with MiXCR, giving one entry per CDR3 protein. The sample contains under 35,000 distinct CDR3 sequences, roughly three fifths of which appear only once. Sequencing was performed on brain tumor tissue. The origin of the receptors is a male donor with glioblastoma.

V and J are TRBV24-1 and TRBJ2-7; perhaps D is TRBD1 or TRBD2 (5 bases each). This CDR3 has 18 residues. Germline CDR1 is KGHDR and CDR2 is SFDVKD. Trimming cost V 1 base and J 0 bases, with 18 bases left between them. The CDR3 DNA reads TGTGCCACCAGTGATTTAATAAGGGACGCATACCGCTCCTACGAGCAGTACTTC. It encodes CATSDLIRDAYRSYEQYF.

A word on this clonotype: The CDR3 ends on some other residue instead of the conserved phenylalanine or tryptophan, so this is likely a read error. The DNA is omitted, as the CDR3 cannot be located on it reliably, and the CDR3 follows TCRdb's listing. This sequence joins TRBV6-5 and TRBJ2-5; TRBD1 is the table's D call and was not checked against the DNA. Germline V gene sequence: CDR1 MNHEY, CDR2 SVGAGI. Counting both end residues, the CDR3 totals 14 amino acids. This chain's CDR3 is CASNPGRSGETQHI.

About this clonotype: Compared with germline, one end of the junction differs, possibly owing to a read error. This chain connects TRBV4-1 to TRBJ2-1; 12 nucleotides agree with TRBD2. Germline V gene sequence: CDR1 MGHRA, CDR2 YSYEKL. This CDR3 is built from 15 residues. The CDR3 protein is CASSRLAGAYNGQFF. CDR3 nucleotides: TGCGCCAGCAGCCGACTAGCGGGAGCCTACAATGGGCAGTTCTTC.

This clonotype is labeled hyperexpanded. J is TRBJ2-1 and V is TRBV20-1; maybe TRBD1 (5 bases). The germline V and J ends were trimmed by 0 bases and 8 bases, with 14 bases remaining between them. CDR3 length: 14 amino acids. CDR1 and CDR2 (germline): DFQATT, SNEGSKA (reference sequence). The CDR3 DNA reads TGCAGTGCTAGAGATGAGGCAGGGCTGTATGAGCAGTTCTTC. Translating gives CSARDEAGLYEQFF.

This clonotype turned up a few times. The gene calls are TRBV24-1 and TRBJ2-7; D is tentatively TRBD1 or TRBD2 (5 bases each). Trimming stripped 5 bases from V and 6 bases from J, with 10 bases between. Germline V gene lookup returns CDR1 KGHDR and CDR2 SFDVKD. The CDR3 is made up of 12 amino acids. The CDR3 spells CATSGGQGEQYF. The CDR3 DNA sequence: TGTGCCACCAGTGGAGGGCAGGGCGAGCAGTACTTC.

J is TRBJ2-3 and V is TRBV6-5; the D is unclear. CDR1 is MNHEY and CDR2 is SVGAGI in the germline V gene. The CDR3 runs to 15 residues. V lost 2 bases and J lost 2, with 11 bases in between. DNA of the CDR3: TGTGCCAGCAGTTACGGGCCTACCAACACAGATACGCAGTATTTT. This sequence encodes CASSYGPTNTDTQYF.

A word on this clonotype: The CDR3 ends on some other residue instead of the conserved phenylalanine or tryptophan, so this is likely a read error. No DNA is shown, since the ends of the CDR3 on it are uncertain; the CDR3 is the one TCRdb lists. The rearrangement uses TRBV29-1 and TRBJ1-6; TRBD1, the table's D call, was not compared with the DNA. A total of 12 residues make up the CDR3, ends included. CDR1 is SQVTM, CDR2 ANQGSEA, per germline. The CDR3 protein is CSVARDRESPPL.

Details on this clonotype: The junction departs from germline at one end; a sequencing error may be responsible. The chain joins TRBV20-1 to TRBJ2-3; 7 bases are a match to TRBD1. Germline-derived CDR1 and CDR2 are DFQATT and SNEGSKA (reference sequence). The CDR3 extends over 15 amino acids. In DNA form, the CDR3 reads TGCAGTGCCCTACAGACAGGGACGACCATTAATACGCAGTGTTTT. This gives the protein CSALQTGTTINTQCF.

With regard to this clonotype: A much larger clone differs by one base, so this may be a read error. J is TRBJ1-5 and V is TRBV28; D uncertain. This CDR3 contains 12 residues. Per the germline V gene, CDR1 is MDHEN and CDR2 is SYDVKM. CDR3 amino acids: CASSLYNQPHHF. In DNA form, the CDR3 reads TGTGCCAGCAGTTTATACAATCAGCCCCATCATTTT.

This clonotype was observed at least ten times. The V call is TRBV14, the J call TRBJ1-2; 8 bases line up with TRBD1. After removal of 0 bases from V and 8 bases from J, the junction contained 14 bases not matched to a gene. The germline V gene has CDR1 SGHDN and CDR2 FVKESK. The CDR3 is made up of 17 amino acids. The DNA of the CDR3 is TGTGCCAGCAGCCAAGATCTCAATTCAGGGGGCGGAAGAGGCTACACCTTC. This codes for CASSQDLNSGGGRGYTF.

Concerning this clonotype: At one end, the junction sequence differs from germline, possibly due to a read error. V and J are TRBV10-3 and TRBJ2-1; 10 bases match TRBD2. CDR3 length: 17 amino acids. The germline V gene has CDR1 ENHRY and CDR2 SYGVKD. CDR3 bases: TGTGCCATCAGTGATCCCGCTAGCGGGAGCACCTACTATGAGCAGTTCTTC. Its protein product is CAISDPASGSTYYEQFF.

About this clonotype: One end of the junction fails to match germline, which may point to a read error. The rearrangement joins TRBV4-1 to TRBJ1-5; D is uncertain. Germline V lookup: CDR1 MGHRA, CDR2 YSYEKL. CDR3 size: 15 residues. This chain's CDR3 is CASNQEGGPLQPQHF. The CDR3 DNA is TGCGCCAGCAACCAAGAAGGAGGGCCCCTTCAGCCCCAGCATTTT.

The rearrangement joins TRBV20-1 to TRBJ1-1; D uncertain. The length of the CDR3 is 14 residues. CDR1 is DFQATT, CDR2 SNEGSKA, per germline (reference sequence). The CDR3 loop is CNAINRRLSTEAFF. CDR3 nucleotide sequence: TGCAACGCCATTAATCGTCGACTTAGCACTGAAGCTTTCTTT.

This clonotype was recorded only once. Given a much more abundant clone one base away, this may be a read error. V gene TRBV5-1 combines with J gene TRBJ2-7; 9 nucleotides align to TRBD1. Germline V gene sequence: CDR1 SGHRS, CDR2 YFSETQ. The CDR3 contains 15 residues. For the CDR3, the DNA is TGCGTCAGCACCAATTTGGACAGGGGATCTAACGAGCAGTACTTC. Protein product: CVSTNLDRGSNEQYF.

This chain uses TRBV2 with TRBJ1-4; D not certain. This CDR3 region has 14 residues. Germline-derived CDR1 and CDR2 are SNHLY and FYNNEI. Deletions cut 6 bases from V and 0 bases from J, with 8 bases between. CDR3 sequence: CASREISTNEKLFF. DNA for the CDR3: TGTGCCAGCAGAGAGATATCAACTAATGAAAAACTGTTTTTT. The full variable domain, in which reference TRBV2 and TRBJ1-4 provide the parts outside the CDR3, is EPEVTQTPSHQVTQMGQEVILRCVPISNHLYFYWYRQILGQKVEFLVSFYNNEISEKSEIFDDQFSVERPDGSNFTLKIRSTKLEDSAMYFCASREISTNEKLFFGSGTQLSVL.

On this clonotype itself: The final CDR3 position lacks the conserved phenylalanine or tryptophan, pointing to a likely read error. The CDR3 loop is CSVSRENYGYTL. The CDR3 nucleotides are TGCAGCGTCTCCAGGGAAAATTATGGCTACACCCTC. This chain connects TRBV29-1 to TRBJ1-2; possibly TRBD1 for D (5 bases). Germline V gene lookup returns CDR1 SQVTM and CDR2 ANQGSEA. This CDR3 comprises 12 residues. The ends were cut back, 6 bases at V and 5 bases at J, with 13 bases in the middle.

A word on this clonotype: An end of the junction does not agree with germline; a read error may underlie this. The chain has TRBV20-1 and TRBJ2-5; D call uncertain. The CDR3 sequence is 11 residues long. The germline CDR1 and CDR2 sequences are DFQATT and SNEGSKA (reference sequence). Here the CDR3 DNA reads TGCAATGCTACCTCATGGGAGACCCAGTACTTC. The encoded protein is CNATSWETQYF.

The CDR3 bases are TGTGCCAGCAGTCCCGGGACTAGCGGGAGGGTGTTTCAAGAGACCCAGTACTTC. The encoded protein is CASSPGTSGRVFQETQYF. The chain combines TRBV28 with TRBJ2-5; TRBD2 agrees at 16 bases. After removal of 5 bases from V and 2 bases from J, the junction contained 8 bases not matched to a gene. Germline V gives CDR1 MDHEN, CDR2 SYDVKM. The CDR3 has 18 amino acids.

Notes on this clonotype: Because it lacks the conserved phenylalanine or tryptophan at the end, this CDR3 is likely a read error. V is TRBV20-1 and J is TRBJ2-5; TRBD2 agrees at 12 bases. The V gene end was trimmed by 3 bases and the J gene end by 4 bases; junction bases not matched to a gene: 3. Germline loops: CDR1 DFQATT, CDR2 SNEGSKA (reference sequence). The CDR3 runs to 14 residues. The CDR3 region is CSASRLAGAETQYV. The DNA for the CDR3 is TGCAGTGCTAGCAGACTAGCGGGAGCAGAGACCCAGTACGTC.

This clonotype was observed a handful of times. A much larger clone differs from this one at a single base, so this may be a read error. The chain couples TRBV5-1 to TRBJ1-1; a weak D match, TRBD1 (6 bases). Germline-derived CDR1 and CDR2 are SGHRS and YFSETQ. This CDR3 has 13 amino acids. The CDR3 sequence: CASSQDRNTETFF. The CDR3 DNA reads TGCGCCAGCAGCCAAGACAGGAACACTGAAACTTTCTTT.

With regard to this clonotype: Mismatch with germline at one junction end may stem from a read error. V and J are TRBV24-1 and TRBJ1-1; D perhaps matches TRBD1 (5 bases). The CDR3 has 11 amino acids. CDR1 is KGHDR and CDR2 is SFDVKD in the germline V gene. In DNA, the CDR3 is TGTGCCACCGGTGATAGGGGCCAGGCTTTCTTT. Amino acid sequence: CATGDRGQAFF.

This chain links TRBV6-1 with TRBJ1-2; no definite D call. V lost 5 bases to trimming and J lost 4 bases, with 14 bases between them. This CDR3 is 14 amino acids long. CDR1 and CDR2 from the germline V gene are MNHNS and SASEGT. As DNA, the CDR3 is TGTGCCAGCAGTAGCACAGAGGCTCCCTATGGCTACACCTTC. It codes for CASSSTEAPYGYTF.

This clonotype came up a few times. The conserved phenylalanine or tryptophan normally closing the CDR3 is absent here, so this likely arose from a read error. The rearrangement links TRBV5-1 to TRBJ1-2, with TRBD1 as a possible D gene (6 bases). V was pared by 2 bases and J by 3 bases, with 20 bases between. CDR3 length equals 17 residues. The V gene's germline CDR1 is SGHRS and CDR2 YFSETQ. As DNA, the CDR3 is TGCGCCAGCAGCTTTTTCGAAGACAGGCCAGGAGACTATGGCTACACCCTC. Its protein product is CASSFFEDRPGDYGYTL.

The gene calls are TRBV29-1 and TRBJ2-3, with D maybe TRBD2 (6 bases). There are 12 residues in the CDR3. Germline V gives CDR1 SQVTM, CDR2 ANQGSEA. CDR3 loop: CVAGTRTDTQYF. Written as DNA, the CDR3 is TGCGTAGCCGGGACTCGCACAGATACGCAGTATTTT.

The chain employs TRBV5-6 and TRBJ2-7, with 7 bases fitting TRBD1. The CDR3 is 15 residues long. CDR1 SGHDT and CDR2 YYEEEE come from the germline V gene. With 2 bases clipped from V and 13 bases from J, the junction kept 18 bases outside the gene matches. CDR3 bases: TGTGCCAGCAGCTTAGTCCGGGACAGACAAGTCGGGCAATACTTC. Translated: CASSLVRDRQVGQYF.

In regard to this clonotype: The junction does not match germline at one end; this may be a read error. CDR3 DNA: TGTGCCAGCAATTACGAATCATCCGGGGTCTCTGGAAACACCATATATTTT. The encoded protein is CASNYESSGVSGNTIYF. The chain recombines TRBV6-5 with TRBJ1-3; no clear D gene. Germline lookup yields CDR1 MNHEY and CDR2 SVGAGI. This CDR3 comprises 17 residues.

V gene TRBV20-1 combines with J gene TRBJ2-1, with TRBD2 identical over 11 bases. J was trimmed by 7 bases and V by 3 bases; bases with no gene match: 2. Germline CDR1 and CDR2: DFQATT and SNEGSKA (reference sequence). CDR3 size: 13 residues. The CDR3 reads CSASSGRANEQFF. The CDR3 DNA is TGCAGTGCTAGTAGCGGGAGGGCTAATGAGCAGTTCTTC.

Concerning this clonotype itself: Here the CDR3 omits its conserved ending phenylalanine or tryptophan, so a read error is the likely source. This chain connects TRBV5-1 to TRBJ2-1; 8 bases match TRBD2. With 4 bases clipped from V and 0 bases from J, the junction kept 3 bases outside the gene matches. Looked up from germline, CDR1 is SGHRS and CDR2 is YFSETQ. The CDR3 loop spans 15 amino acids. This CDR3 reads CASSSGGSSYNEQFL. The CDR3 DNA follows: TGCGCCAGCAGCAGCGGGGGTAGCTCCTACAATGAGCAGTTCCTC.

Notes on this clonotype: As the CDR3 is not closed by the conserved phenylalanine or tryptophan, this likely results from a read error. The V and J genes are TRBV6-5 and TRBJ2-2; D is unclear. Looked up from germline, CDR1 is MNHEY and CDR2 is SVGAGI. The CDR3 loop spans 14 amino acids. CDR3 DNA: TGTGACAGCAGTCGCCGGGCCAACACCGGGGAGCTGTTTTTG. This gives the protein CDSSRRANTGELFL.

As to this clonotype: Germline is not matched at one junction end, which may reflect a read error. This rearrangement joins TRBV4-1 to TRBJ2-2; D tentatively fits TRBD1 or TRBD2 (5 bases each). The CDR3 consists of 15 residues. Germline lookup yields CDR1 MGHRA and CDR2 YSYEKL. CDR3 nucleotides: TGCGCCAGCAGCCAAGTCGTGGGGTTCACCGGGGACCTGTTTTTT. Its protein product is CASSQVVGFTGDLFF.

For this clonotype: A single base separates this from a much larger clone, so it may be a read error. V and J are TRBV5-6 and TRBJ2-5; the D is unclear. Per germline, CDR1 SGHDT and CDR2 YYEEEE. This CDR3 comprises 15 residues. The CDR3 here is CASSALYEDHETQYF. For the CDR3, the DNA is TGTGCCAGCAGCGCCCTTTATGAAGACCATGAGACCCAGTACTTC.

This clonotype was counted only a few times. A read error is likely, as this CDR3 ends without the conserved phenylalanine or tryptophan. It is unclear where the CDR3 begins or ends on the DNA, so no DNA is shown, and the CDR3 is as TCRdb lists it. The chain joins TRBV12-3 or TRBV12-4 to TRBJ1-4. The CDR3 spans 14 amino acids, including both terminal residues. The CDR3 sequence is CASSLEPDQRRLFC.